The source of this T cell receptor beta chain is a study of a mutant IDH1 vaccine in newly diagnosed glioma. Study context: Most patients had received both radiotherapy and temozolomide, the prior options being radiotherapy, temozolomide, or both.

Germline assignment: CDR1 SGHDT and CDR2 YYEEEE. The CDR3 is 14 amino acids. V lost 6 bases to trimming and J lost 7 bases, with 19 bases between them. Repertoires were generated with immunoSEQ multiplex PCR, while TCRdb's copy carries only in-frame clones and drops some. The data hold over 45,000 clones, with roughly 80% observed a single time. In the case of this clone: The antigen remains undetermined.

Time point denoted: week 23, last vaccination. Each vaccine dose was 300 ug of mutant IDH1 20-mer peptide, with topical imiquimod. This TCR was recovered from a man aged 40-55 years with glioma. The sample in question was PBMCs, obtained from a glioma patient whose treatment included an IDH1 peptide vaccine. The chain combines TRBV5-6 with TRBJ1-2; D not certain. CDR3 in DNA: TGTGCCAGCACCTCACTCGCCCTTACGCGTGGCTACACCTTC. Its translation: CASTSLALTRGYTF.